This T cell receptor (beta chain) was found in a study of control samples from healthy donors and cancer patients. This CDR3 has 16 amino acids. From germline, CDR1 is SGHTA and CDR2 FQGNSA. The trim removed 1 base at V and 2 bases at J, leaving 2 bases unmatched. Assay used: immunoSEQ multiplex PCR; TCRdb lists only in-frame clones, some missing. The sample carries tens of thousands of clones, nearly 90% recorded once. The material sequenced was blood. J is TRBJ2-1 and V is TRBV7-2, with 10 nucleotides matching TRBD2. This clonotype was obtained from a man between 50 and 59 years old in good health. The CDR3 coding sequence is TGTGCCAGCAGCTTAGGGAGCGGGGGGGCCTACAATGAGCAGTTCTTC. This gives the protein CASSLGSGGAYNEQFF. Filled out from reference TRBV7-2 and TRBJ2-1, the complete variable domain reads GAGVSQSPSNKVTEKGKDVELRCDPISGHTALYWYRQSLGQGLEFLIYFQGNSAPDKSGLPSDRFSAERTGGSVSTLTIQRTQQEDSAVYLCASSLGSGGAYNEQFFGPGTRLTVL.